These 14 T cell receptor beta chains were sequenced from one sample in a study of Ad26.COV2.S vaccination and SARS-CoV-2 variants. TCRdb keeps only in-frame clones here, not all; method: immunoSEQ multiplex PCR. There are 400,000 to 450,000 clones in the sample; about nine tenths occur only once, and roughly 4.3% lies in the top ten. Treatment indicated: about 20 received Ad26.COV2.S at low or high dose, single or two shots; 5 received placebo; per-sample allocation not given. Samples analyzed were those drawn on day 63 after the first vaccine or placebo injection. The material sequenced was peripheral blood, taken in a trial of Ad26.COV2.S vaccine versus placebo. The receptor set was obtained from a person between 18 and 65 years old who received the Ad26.COV2.S COVID-19 vaccine or a placebo.

The DNA for the CDR3 is TGTGCCAGCAGCCTAGTCCGGACTTTCGACACAGGGGAGCAGTACTTC. This translates into CASSLVRTFDTGEQYF. J is TRBJ2-7 and V is TRBV27; tentatively, D is TRBD1 (6 bases). The CDR3 runs to 16 residues. V was clipped by 6 bases and J by 7 bases, with 25 bases between them. Germline CDR1 reads MNHEY; CDR2 reads SMNVEV (reference sequence).

The chain has TRBV4-2 and TRBJ2-1; 11 bases agree with TRBD2. The CDR3 is made up of 16 amino acids. Per germline, CDR1 LGHNA and CDR2 YNFKEQ. V shed 3 bases and J 7 bases; nucleotides not matched to a gene: 8. CDR3 nucleotide sequence: TGTGCCAGCAGCCAGGCGCCGGGACTAGCGGTTAATGAGCAGTTCTTC. Translating gives CASSQAPGLAVNEQFF.

The chain has TRBV5-6 and TRBJ2-5; no clear D. The CDR3 sequence is 14 residues long. V lost 1 base to trimming and J lost 0 bases, with 7 bases between them. Germline V gives CDR1 SGHDT, CDR2 YYEEEE. CDR3 DNA: TGTGCCAGCAGCTTGTTAGGCAACCAAGAGACCCAGTACTTC. Translating it yields CASSLLGNQETQYF. The entire variable domain, with the rest obtained from reference TRBV5-6 and TRBJ2-5, is as follows: DAGVTQSPTHLIKTRGQQVTLRCSPKSGHDTVSWYQQALGQGPQFIFQYYEEEERQRGNFPDRFSGHQFPNYSSELNVNALLLGDSALYLCASSLLGNQETQYFGPGTRLLVL.

This clone was picked up a small number of times. The chain recombines TRBV4-2 with TRBJ2-1; the match to TRBD2 covers 8 bases. The CDR3 has 17 amino acids. Germline V gene lookup returns CDR1 LGHNA and CDR2 YNFKEQ. After removal of 2 bases from V and 5 bases from J, the junction contained 11 bases not matched to a gene. CDR3 nucleotide sequence: TGTGCCAGCAGCCAAACGACTGTTCGCGGGAGGAACAATGAGCAGTTCTTC. Encoded protein: CASSQTTVRGRNNEQFF.

The table lists this clone with a count of one. This chain joins TRBV6-5 and TRBJ1-5, with TRBD1 as a possible D gene (5 bases). This CDR3 has 16 residues. Trimming took 4 bases from V and 0 from J, leaving 13 bases between them. Germline V gene sequence: CDR1 MNHEY, CDR2 SVGAGI. The CDR3 nucleotides read TGTGCCAGCAGTTCCCACGACAGAGATAGCAATCAGCCCCAGCATTTT. Translated, it gives CASSSHDRDSNQPQHF.

The chain employs TRBV2 and TRBJ2-7; 10 bases match TRBD1. V trimming: 6 bases; J trimming: 3 bases; junction bases outside the gene matches: 5. Germline V gene lookup returns CDR1 SNHLY and CDR2 FYNNEI. The CDR3 contains 14 residues. The CDR3 region is CASRVGTGDYEQYF. The CDR3 DNA sequence: TGTGCCAGCAGAGTCGGGACAGGGGACTACGAGCAGTACTTC.

V gene TRBV2 combines with J gene TRBJ1-2, with TRBD1 as a possible D gene (6 bases). V dropped 5 bases and J dropped 0 bases, with 13 bases sitting between them. CDR3 length: 15 amino acids. In germline, CDR1 is SNHLY, CDR2 FYNNEI. In nucleotides, the CDR3 is TGTGCCAGCAGTCAACGACAGGCTGCTAACTATGGCTACACCTTC. This gives the protein CASSQRQAANYGYTF.

This clone has only one observation. The chain links TRBV27 to TRBJ2-3; no definite D call. Germline CDR1 and CDR2: MNHEY and SMNVEV (reference sequence). CDR3 length equals 15 residues. Trimming removed 3 bases from V and 2 bases from J, with 12 bases in between. CDR3 sequence (DNA): TGTGCCAGCAGTTTGCGTATCGGCATCACAGATACGCAGTATTTT. Residues: CASSLRIGITDTQYF.

The chain recombines TRBV5-1 with TRBJ2-1, with TRBD2 matching over 7 bases. V shed 0 bases, J shed 7 bases, and the junction held 4 bases outside the gene matches. CDR3 length: 14 residues. CDR1 is SGHRS, CDR2 YFSETQ, per germline. CDR3: CASSLGGRGNEQFF. The CDR3 DNA reads TGCGCCAGCAGCTTGGGCGGGAGAGGTAATGAGCAGTTCTTC.

This chain joins TRBV7-3 and TRBJ2-2; D not resolved. The CDR3 has 17 residues. V gave up 4 bases and J gave up 0 bases, with 15 bases separating them. CDR1 is SGHTA, CDR2 FQGTGA, per germline. The CDR3: CASSSATVGANTGELFF. The CDR3 nucleotides read TGTGCCAGCAGCTCAGCAACAGTGGGCGCGAACACCGGGGAGCTGTTTTTT.

The CDR3 loop reads CASSSGQGVSQPQHF. The CDR3 DNA reads TGTGCCAGCAGTTCAGGACAGGGGGTTAGTCAGCCCCAGCATTTT. This chain links TRBV28 with TRBJ1-5, with 10 bases identical to TRBD1. V shed 4 bases and J 6 bases; nucleotides not matched to a gene: 6. CDR1 and CDR2 (germline): MDHEN, SYDVKM. This CDR3 comprises 15 residues.

This chain uses TRBV12-3 or TRBV12-4 with TRBJ1-4; D call uncertain. V lost 6 bases, J lost 4 bases, and 9 bases lay in between. The CDR3 is 13 residues long. CDR3 in amino acids: CASSLDLNEKLFF. The CDR3 DNA is TGTGCCAGCAGCCTGGATCTTAATGAAAAACTGTTTTTT.

The chain links TRBV10-3 to TRBJ2-7, with D hard to call. V was cut by 4 bases and J by 5 bases, with 9 bases left in between. CDR1 and CDR2 (germline): ENHRY, SYGVKD. The CDR3 consists of 12 residues. The CDR3, as DNA: TGTGCCATCAGTGTCGATAGTGACGAGCAGTACTTC. Translated, it gives CAISVDSDEQYF.

V gene TRBV5-5 combines with J gene TRBJ2-5, with 10 nucleotides matching TRBD2. CDR1 is SGHKS, CDR2 YYEKEE, per germline (reference sequence). This CDR3 is built from 13 residues. Trimming took 7 bases from V and 6 from J; bases not matched to a gene: 6. The DNA of the CDR3 is TGTGCCAGCTATTGGACTAGCGGCCAGACCCAGTACTTC. Protein: CASYWTSGQTQYF.